This TCR beta chain appears in the sequencing data of a study of blood T cells in healthy people across ages. At the level of the study: T cells yielded about one barcoded beta molecule per two cells through template switching.

General study results and limits: Diversity figures based on one million T cells were deemed too low.

The second PCR ran roughly 6 to 11 cycles with a sample-barcoded 5' primer and J-beta primers. TCRdb re-called the 5' RACE reads with MiXCR, one entry per CDR3 protein. The sample has hundreds of thousands of distinct CDR3 sequences, about 56% seen once. The sample, roughly 9.5 milliliters of peripheral blood, was drawn from each donor. This clonotype was recorded at least ten times. What it binds is unknown. V dropped 1 base and J dropped 8 bases, with 5 bases sitting between them. CDR3 size: 11 residues. The origin of this receptor is a man aged 35 to 55 in good health. The sample was blood. The chain combines TRBV12-3 or TRBV12-4 with TRBJ1-2; no clear D. CDR3 sequence: CASSLVGGYTF. The CDR3 DNA sequence: TGTGCCAGCAGTTTAGTCGGAGGCTACACCTTC.